The text below deals with one TCR beta chain. What this receptor recognizes is not known. Base qualities are missing; no much larger clone stands one base away. What this sample's time point label stands for: cycle 1 day 1 (C1D1), immediately before nivolumab initiation. Every trial patient had relapsed following autologous stem cell transplantation, and prior brentuximab vedotin exposure was what differed among cohorts A, B and C. The trial cohort included fewer than 65 patients with relapsed/refractory classical Hodgkin lymphoma, and each patient had a best overall response of complete response, partial response or progressive disease. Trial patients were treated with single-agent nivolumab in the multi-cohort phase II CheckMate 205 trial. An independent review committee assessed best overall response using the 2007 International Working Group response criteria. Trial PBMCs were collected immediately before nivolumab initiation (C1D1) and during therapy at cycle 2 day 1 and cycle 4 day 1. Peripheral blood was collected in 8 mL Vacutainer Cell Preparation Tubes, from which PBMCs were isolated by centrifugation and then cryopreserved.

The data were obtained in a study of PD-1 blockade in classical Hodgkin lymphoma (dated by TCRdb to between 2020 and 2021). About the investigation overall: Nivolumab dosing was 3 mg/kg intravenously every 2 weeks, continuing until either disease progression or unacceptable toxicity. The study used TCR beta sequencing and CyTOF to define a peripheral blood immune signature of response to PD-1 blockade in classical Hodgkin lymphoma.

Genomic DNA was isolated using the Qiagen DNeasy kit from unsorted PBMCs as well as from negatively selected CD4+ and CD8+ fractions. TCR beta CDR3 regions were amplified by immunoSEQ multiplex PCR using primers annealing to V and J segments. A synthetic immune receptor repertoire was used to minimize amplification bias, and any remaining bias was removed computationally after sequencing. Per the authors' processing: Custom Python scripts were used to quantify repertoire diversity as the Shannon entropy index. Unsorted, CD4+ and CD8+ repertoires were analyzed separately, except for combined analyses in which CD4+ and CD8+ sequences were merged in silico. Clonal expansion was defined as a frequency increase of at least 2-fold after treatment compared with C1D1, and clones undetected at baseline were assigned a pseudocount of 0.5. Clones with 0 or 1 copy at C1D1 were classified as singleton clones, and clones with 2 or more copies were classified as non-singleton clones. Clones expanded in unsorted samples were annotated as CD4+, CD8+ or unknown by matching protein sequences in sorted samples from the same patient. Wilcoxon tests on paired samples were used to test changes in diversity from C1D1 to C4D1. Entries here come from immuneACCESS through TCRdb and include only in-frame sequences with V and J called. Some clones fail to appear in such tables; in the studies checked, an unresolved V gene covers under half of the shortfall, and the cause of the remainder is unknown. That table furnishes V, J and clone size, whereas the DNA furnished D and trimming. The sample profile shows about 98,000 clones; roughly 89% of them were found once. The ten biggest clones cover approximately 2.8% of the sample.

CDR1 and CDR2 are drawn from the germline V gene: ENHRY, SYGVKD. Inclusive of the bounding cysteine and phenylalanine, the CDR3 is 15 residues long. This entry keeps only the CDR3 DNA: 45 bases, framed from base 1. At the junction V is shortened by 6 bases and J by 8 bases; bases outside the gene matches: 8. The paper as a whole reports these results and caveats: Trial patients achieving complete response had baseline diversity similar to newly diagnosed patients, whereas partial responders and progressors had significantly lower diversity. CD4+ but not CD8+ TCR diversity rose significantly by C4D1 (p=0.0027 vs p=0.16), most apparent in complete responders (p=0.02). Newly diagnosed patients were reported to have lower baseline TCR diversity than healthy donors, and relapsed/refractory patients were reported to have lower baseline TCR diversity still. Diversity was lower in patients who began nivolumab less than 1 year after ASCT, so these patients were left out of later analyses to avoid confounding by immune reconstitution. Only a single clinical trial cohort was studied, and what caused the repertoire differences, possibly disease activity or prior therapy, remained undefined.

The sequence was obtained from a human donor with classical Hodgkin lymphoma. The receptor chain draws on TRBV10-3 and TRBJ2-1; 12 bases in between match TRBD2. The sequences come from peripheral blood mononuclear cells (PBMCs), collected at baseline. The DNA is TGTGCCATCAGACTCGGACTAGCGGGAAGGGATGAGCAGTTCTTC. Its amino acids are CAIRLGLAGRDEQFF.